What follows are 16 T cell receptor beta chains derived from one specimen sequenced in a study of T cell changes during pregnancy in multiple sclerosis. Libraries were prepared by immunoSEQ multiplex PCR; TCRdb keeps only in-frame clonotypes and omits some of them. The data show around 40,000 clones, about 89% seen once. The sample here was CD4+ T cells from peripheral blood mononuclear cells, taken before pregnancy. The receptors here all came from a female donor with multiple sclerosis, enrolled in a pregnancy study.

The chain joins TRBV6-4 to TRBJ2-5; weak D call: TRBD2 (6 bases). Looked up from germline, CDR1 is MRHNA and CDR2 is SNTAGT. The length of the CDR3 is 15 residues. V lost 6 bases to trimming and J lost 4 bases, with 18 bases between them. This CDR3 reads CASSPGPEGIETQYF. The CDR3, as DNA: TGTGCCAGCAGCCCCGGGCCGGAGGGGATAGAGACCCAGTACTTC.

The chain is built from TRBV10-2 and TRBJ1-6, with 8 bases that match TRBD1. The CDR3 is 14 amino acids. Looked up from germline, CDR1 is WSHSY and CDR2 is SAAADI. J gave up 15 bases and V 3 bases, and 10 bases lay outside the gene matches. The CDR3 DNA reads TGCGCCAGCAGTGATGGGACAGGTTTTCAGTTCCTCCACTTT. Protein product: CASSDGTGFQFLHF.

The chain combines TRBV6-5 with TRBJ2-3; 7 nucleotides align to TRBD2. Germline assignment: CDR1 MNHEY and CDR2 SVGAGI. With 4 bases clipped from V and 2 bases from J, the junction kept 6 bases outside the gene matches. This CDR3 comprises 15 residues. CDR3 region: CASSSGGFPTDTQYF. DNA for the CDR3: TGTGCCAGCAGTTCCGGGGGGTTCCCCACAGATACGCAGTATTTT.

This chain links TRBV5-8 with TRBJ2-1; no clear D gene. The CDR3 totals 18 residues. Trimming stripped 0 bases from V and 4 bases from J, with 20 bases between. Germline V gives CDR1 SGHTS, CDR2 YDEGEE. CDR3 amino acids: CASSLAEQFSAAYNEQFF. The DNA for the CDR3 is TGTGCCAGCAGCTTGGCGGAACAATTTTCCGCGGCATACAATGAGCAGTTCTTC.

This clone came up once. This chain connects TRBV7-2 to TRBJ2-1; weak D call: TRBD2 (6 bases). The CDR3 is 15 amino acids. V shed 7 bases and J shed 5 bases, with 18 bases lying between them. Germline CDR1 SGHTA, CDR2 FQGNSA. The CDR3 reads CASIYVTGGDNEQFF. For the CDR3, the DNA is TGTGCCAGCATCTACGTGACCGGGGGAGACAATGAGCAGTTCTTC.

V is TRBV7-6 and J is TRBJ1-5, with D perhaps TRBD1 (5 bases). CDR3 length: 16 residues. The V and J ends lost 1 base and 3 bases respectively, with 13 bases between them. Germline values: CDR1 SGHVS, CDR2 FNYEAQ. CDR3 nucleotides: TGTGCCAGCAGCTTAGGTCGGGCAGGGTCCAATCAGCCCCAGCATTTT. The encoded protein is CASSLGRAGSNQPQHF. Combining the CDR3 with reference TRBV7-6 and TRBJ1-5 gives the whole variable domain GAGVSQSPRYKVTKRGQDVALRCDPISGHVSLYWYRQALGQGPEFLTYFNYEAQQDKSGLPNDRFSAERPEGSISTLTIQRTEQRDSAMYRCASSLGRAGSNQPQHFGDGTRLSIL.

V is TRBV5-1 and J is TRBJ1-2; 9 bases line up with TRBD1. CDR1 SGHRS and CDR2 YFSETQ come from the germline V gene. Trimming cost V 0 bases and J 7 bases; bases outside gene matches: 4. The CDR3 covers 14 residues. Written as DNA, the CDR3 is TGCGCCAGCAGCTTGGGGACAGGGGCGTTTGGCTACACCTTC. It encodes CASSLGTGAFGYTF.

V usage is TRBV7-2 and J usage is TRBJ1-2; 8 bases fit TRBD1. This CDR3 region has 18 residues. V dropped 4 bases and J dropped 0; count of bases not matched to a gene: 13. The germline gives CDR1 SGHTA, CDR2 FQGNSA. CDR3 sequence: CASSSTRGRQVANYGYTF. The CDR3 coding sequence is TGTGCCAGCAGCTCAACCAGGGGGCGACAGGTGGCTAACTATGGCTACACCTTC.

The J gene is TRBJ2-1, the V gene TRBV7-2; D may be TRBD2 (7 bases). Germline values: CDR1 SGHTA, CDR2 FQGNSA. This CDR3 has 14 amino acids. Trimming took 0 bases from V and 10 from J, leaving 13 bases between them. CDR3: CASSLAGGHQEQFF. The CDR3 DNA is TGTGCCAGCAGCTTAGCGGGGGGGCATCAGGAGCAGTTCTTC. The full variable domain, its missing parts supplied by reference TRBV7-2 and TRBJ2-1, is GAGVSQSPSNKVTEKGKDVELRCDPISGHTALYWYRQSLGQGLEFLIYFQGNSAPDKSGLPSDRFSAERTGGSVSTLTIQRTQQEDSAVYLCASSLAGGHQEQFFGPGTRLTVL.

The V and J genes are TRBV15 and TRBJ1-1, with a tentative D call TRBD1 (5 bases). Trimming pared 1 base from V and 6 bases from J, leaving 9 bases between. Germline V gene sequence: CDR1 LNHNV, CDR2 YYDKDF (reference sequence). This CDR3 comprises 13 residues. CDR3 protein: CATSRGGTAEAFF. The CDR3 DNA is TGTGCCACCAGCAGAGGTGGGACTGCTGAAGCTTTCTTT.

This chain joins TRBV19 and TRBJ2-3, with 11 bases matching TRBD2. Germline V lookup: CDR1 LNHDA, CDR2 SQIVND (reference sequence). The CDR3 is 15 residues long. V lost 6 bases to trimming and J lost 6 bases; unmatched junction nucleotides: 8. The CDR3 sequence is CASRLLAGGGDTQYF. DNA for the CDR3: TGTGCCAGTAGGTTGCTAGCGGGGGGCGGTGATACGCAGTATTTT. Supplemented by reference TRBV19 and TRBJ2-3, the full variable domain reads DGGITQSPKYLFRKEGQNVTLSCEQNLNHDAMYWYRQDPGQGLRLIYYSQIVNDFQKGDIAEGYSVSREKKESFPLTVTSAQKNPTAFYLCASRLLAGGGDTQYFGPGTRLTVL.

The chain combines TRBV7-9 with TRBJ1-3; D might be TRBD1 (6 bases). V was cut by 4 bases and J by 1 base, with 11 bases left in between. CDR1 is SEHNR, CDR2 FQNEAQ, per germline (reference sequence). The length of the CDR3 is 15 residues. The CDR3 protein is CASSSSGVSGNTIYF. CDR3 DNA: TGTGCCAGCAGCTCCTCAGGGGTTTCTGGAAACACCATATATTTT.

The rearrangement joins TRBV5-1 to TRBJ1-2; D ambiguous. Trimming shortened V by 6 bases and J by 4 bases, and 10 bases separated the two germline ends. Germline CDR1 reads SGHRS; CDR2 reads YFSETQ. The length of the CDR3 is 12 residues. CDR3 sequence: CASTQVGYGYTF. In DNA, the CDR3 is TGCGCCAGCACTCAGGTGGGCTATGGCTACACCTTC. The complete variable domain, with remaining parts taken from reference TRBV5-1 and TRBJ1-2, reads KAGVTQTPRYLIKTRGQQVTLSCSPISGHRSVSWYQQTPGQGLQFLFEYFSETQRNKGNFPGRFSGRQFSNSRSEMNVSTLELGDSALYLCASTQVGYGYTFGSGTRLTVV.

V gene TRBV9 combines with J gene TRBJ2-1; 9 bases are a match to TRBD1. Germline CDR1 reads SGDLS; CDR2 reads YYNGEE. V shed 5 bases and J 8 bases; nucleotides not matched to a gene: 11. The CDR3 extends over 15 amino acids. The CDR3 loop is CASSRRQGGLDEQFF. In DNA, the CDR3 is TGTGCCAGCAGTCGACGACAGGGGGGTTTGGATGAGCAGTTCTTC.

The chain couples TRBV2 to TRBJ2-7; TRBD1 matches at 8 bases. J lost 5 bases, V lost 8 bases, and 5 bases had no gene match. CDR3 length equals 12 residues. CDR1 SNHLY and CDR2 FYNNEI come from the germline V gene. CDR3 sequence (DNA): TGTGCCAGCTCTATGACAGGGGACGAGCAGTACTTC. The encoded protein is CASSMTGDEQYF.

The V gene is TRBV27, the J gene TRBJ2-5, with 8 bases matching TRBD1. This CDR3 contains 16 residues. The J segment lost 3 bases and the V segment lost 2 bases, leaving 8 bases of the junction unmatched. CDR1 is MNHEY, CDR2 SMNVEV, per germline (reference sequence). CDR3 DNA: TGTGCCAGCAGTTTAGCAGGGGGCGTTGTTGAAGAGACCCAGTACTTC. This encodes CASSLAGGVVEETQYF.